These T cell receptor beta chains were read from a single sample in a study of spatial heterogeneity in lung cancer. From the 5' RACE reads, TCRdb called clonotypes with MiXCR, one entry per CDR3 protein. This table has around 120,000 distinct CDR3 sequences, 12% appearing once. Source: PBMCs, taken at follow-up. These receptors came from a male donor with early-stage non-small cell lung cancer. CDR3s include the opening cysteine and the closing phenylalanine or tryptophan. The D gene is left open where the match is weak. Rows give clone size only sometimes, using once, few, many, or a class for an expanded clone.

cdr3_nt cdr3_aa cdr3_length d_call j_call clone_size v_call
TGTGCCAGCAGTTTGATAAGCGGGAGAAGAGCGAATGAGCAGTTCTTC CASSLISGRRANEQFF 16 TRBD2 TRBJ2-1 few TRBV7-8
TGTGCCAGCAGCCGAACACGTGGGGCAAATCAGCCCCAGCATTTT CASSRTRGANQPQHF 15 - TRBJ1-5 - TRBV3-1
TGTGCCAGCAGCAAAGCGCTGTGTGGTCGGACTGCGCTAGAGGAGCCCCAGCATTTT CASSKALCGRTALEEPQHF 19 - TRBJ1-5 many TRBV21-1
TGCAGTGCTAGAGCAGGCGGGGCTGGAAATTCACCCCTCCACTTT CSARAGGAGNSPLHF 15 - TRBJ1-6 few TRBV20-1
TGTGCCTGGAATGGCGGTAGCTCCTACAATGAGCAGTTCTTC CAWNGGSSYNEQFF 14 - TRBJ2-1 few TRBV30
TGTGCCAGCAGTTTATCCGGGACTGAAGCTTTCTTT CASSLSGTEAFF 12 - TRBJ1-1 many TRBV27
TGTGCCAGCAGCTTTGGCGGGACAGGGGTCACCGGGGAGCTGTTTTTT CASSFGGTGVTGELFF 16 TRBD1 TRBJ2-2 - TRBV13
TGTGCCAGCAGCTTGGAAGGGGCAGGGATTGTCTATGAGCAGTTCTTC CASSLEGAGIVYEQFF 16 - TRBJ2-1 many TRBV5-6
TGCAGCGTTTGGCTAGCGCACACCGGGGAGCTGTTTTTT CSVWLAHTGELFF 13 - TRBJ2-2 few TRBV29-1
TGCAGTGCTAGAGATCAGGAACGGATCTATGGCTACACCTTC CSARDQERIYGYTF 14 - TRBJ1-2 many TRBV20-1
TGTGCCAGCAGCCAACGGGGTAAACAAGAGACCCAGTACTTC CASSQRGKQETQYF 14 - TRBJ2-5 many TRBV3-1
TGCGCCACCCGAGTTGGACGCCTGACTGAAGCTTTCTTT CATRVGRLTEAFF 13 - TRBJ1-1 many TRBV10-1
TGTGCCAGCACCGAGACAGGGCACACTGAAGCTTTCTTT CASTETGHTEAFF 13 TRBD1 TRBJ1-1 few TRBV6-5
TGTGCCAGCGATGACAGGGCTAACCAGCCCCAGCATTTT CASDDRANQPQHF 13 TRBD1 TRBJ1-5 - TRBV6-2/TRBV6-3
TGCAGTGCTCCTTTCCGGGTTATCAATTCACCCCTCCACTTT CSAPFRVINSPLHF 14 - TRBJ1-6 many TRBV20-1
TGTGCCAGCAGCTTAGGGCGGGGGGACACAGATACGCAGTATTTT CASSLGRGDTDTQYF 15 TRBD2 TRBJ2-3 - TRBV7-6
TGTGCCAGCAGTGAAGCGTGGGGGGGTAGCACAGATACGCAGTATTTT CASSEAWGGSTDTQYF 16 TRBD2 TRBJ2-3 few TRBV6-1
TGTGCCAGCTTCAGTCCGAAGAACAATGAGCAGTTCTTC CASFSPKNNEQFF 13 - TRBJ2-1 - TRBV7-9
TGTGCCAGCAGCTTAGAGCAGGGGGCATTCTACGAGCAGTACTTC CASSLEQGAFYEQYF 15 TRBD1 TRBJ2-7 many TRBV11-2
TGTGCCAGCATGGTGACGGACTCTCGCACAGATACGCAGTATTTT CASMVTDSRTDTQYF 15 - TRBJ2-3 - TRBV5-5
TGTGCCAGCATCGATTTCCGGGACACTGAAGCTTTCTTT CASIDFRDTEAFF 13 - TRBJ1-1 - TRBV7-9
TGTGCCAGCAGCTCTAACAGGGGGCGAGGCGAGCAGTACTTC CASSSNRGRGEQYF 14 TRBD1 TRBJ2-7 few TRBV7-2
TGTGCCAGCAGCCAAGAATGGCAGGGGGCAACTTTCTTT CASSQEWQGATFF 13 TRBD1 TRBJ1-1 many TRBV3-1
TGCGCCAGCAGCCGAACCACCAGGGGCTCCTACGAGCAGTACTTC CASSRTTRGSYEQYF 15 - TRBJ2-7 - TRBV5-1
TGTGCCAGCAGCGTACAAGGGGGCATCGACTATGGCTACACCTTC CASSVQGGIDYGYTF 15 TRBD1 TRBJ1-2 few TRBV9
TGTGCCAGCAGCTTGGGTCCGTCAGGGGGGAATCAGCCCCAGCATTTT CASSLGPSGGNQPQHF 16 TRBD1 TRBJ1-5 many TRBV5-6
TGCAGTGCTGCCGGGACACTGGATAACTATGGCTACACCTTC CSAAGTLDNYGYTF 14 - TRBJ1-2 - TRBV20-1
TGTGCCAGCAGCTTGGTCGGGAGGACCTACAATGAGCAGTTCTTC CASSLVGRTYNEQFF 15 TRBD2 TRBJ2-1 - TRBV5-5
TGTGCCAGCACCCCCTCCATGGGGGAAAAACTGTTTTTT CASTPSMGEKLFF 13 - TRBJ1-4 many TRBV27
TGTGCCAGCGGACAGGGGGTCACAGATACGCAGTATTTT CASGQGVTDTQYF 13 TRBD1 TRBJ2-3 many TRBV6-4
TGTGCCAGCGGACGGAGTATCTCCTACAATGAGCAGTTCTTC CASGRSISYNEQFF 14 - TRBJ2-1 few TRBV7-9
TGCAGTGCCAGCTTGGGGATTAATGAAAAACTGTTTTTT CSASLGINEKLFF 13 - TRBJ1-4 many TRBV20-1
TGTGCCAGCAGTTTGGGGGGACCTAATTCACCCCTCCACTTT CASSLGGPNSPLHF 14 - TRBJ1-6 many TRBV27
TGTGCCAGCAGCCCAGCGGGGGGGGTCGGAAATGAGCAGTTCTTC CASSPAGGVGNEQFF 15 TRBD2 TRBJ2-1 - TRBV11-2
TGTGCCAGCAGCTTCGACACTGAAGCTTTCTTT CASSFDTEAFF 11 - TRBJ1-1 many TRBV7-9
TGTGCCACCAGTGATGCGGGACAGCTCCAAGAGACCCAGTACTTC CATSDAGQLQETQYF 15 - TRBJ2-5 few TRBV24-1
TGCAGTGCTAGAGTTTCGGGCAGGGCCTTGTCTGAAGCTTTCTTT CSARVSGRALSEAFF 15 - TRBJ1-1 many TRBV20-1
TGTGCCAGCAGCTTGAGTGCCTACACAGATACGCAGTATTTT CASSLSAYTDTQYF 14 - TRBJ2-3 few TRBV5-5
TGTGCCAGCAGTTTCCAGGGCGGGAACACTGAAGCTTTCTTT CASSFQGGNTEAFF 14 - TRBJ1-1 - TRBV12-3/TRBV12-4
TGTGCCAGCAGCCCCGACCTCGAAACAAGAGCAAACACCATATATTTT CASSPDLETRANTIYF 16 - TRBJ1-3 many TRBV7-9
TGTGCCAGCCTGCCGGACCGATGGACCTACGAGCAGTACTTC CASLPDRWTYEQYF 14 - TRBJ2-7 few TRBV2
TGTGCCAGCAGCGTAGTTTCGGGACTAGCGGTAATCAATGAGCAGTTCTTC CASSVVSGLAVINEQFF 17 TRBD2 TRBJ2-1 - TRBV9
TGTGCCACCAGTGATCAAGCGGGGGGGCCCTATGAGCAGTTCTTC CATSDQAGGPYEQFF 15 TRBD2 TRBJ2-1 - TRBV24-1